This T cell receptor (beta chain) originates from a study of identical twins' blood T cells. Whole-study results and caveats: Twins shared about as many clonotypes as their cloneset sizes predicted. Each donor's most abundant TCRbeta clonotypes shared more CDR3 sequences with her twin than unrelated donors.

The donors were healthy female monozygous twins, three pairs in total. Per the germline V gene, CDR1 is SGHRS and CDR2 is YFSETQ. The V and J ends lost 4 bases and 2 bases respectively, with 10 bases between them. The CDR3 has 14 amino acids. This clonotype was seen a few times. Its antigen is unknown. Per the original data handling: Each library had roughly 2.2 to 3.6 million CDR3 reads and about 85,000 to nearly 550,000 clonotypes. Each CDR3 protein gets one entry after TCRdb re-called the 5' RACE reads with MiXCR. The V and J calls shown here were made by TCRdb, not taken from the authors' results. The sample holds 350,000 to 400,000 distinct CDR3 sequences, over 25% seen once.

Sequences were obtained from PBMCs. This TCR was sampled from a woman aged 18-49 years in good health. The chain recombines TRBV5-1 with TRBJ1-3; D not resolved. The CDR3 DNA reads TGCGCCAGCAGCCCTCAGTCTGCTGGAAACACCATATATTTT. Translating it yields CASSPQSAGNTIYF. Full variable domain (missing parts from reference TRBV5-1 and TRBJ1-3): KAGVTQTPRYLIKTRGQQVTLSCSPISGHRSVSWYQQTPGQGLQFLFEYFSETQRNKGNFPGRFSGRQFSNSRSEMNVSTLELGDSALYLCASSPQSAGNTIYFGEGSWLTVV.